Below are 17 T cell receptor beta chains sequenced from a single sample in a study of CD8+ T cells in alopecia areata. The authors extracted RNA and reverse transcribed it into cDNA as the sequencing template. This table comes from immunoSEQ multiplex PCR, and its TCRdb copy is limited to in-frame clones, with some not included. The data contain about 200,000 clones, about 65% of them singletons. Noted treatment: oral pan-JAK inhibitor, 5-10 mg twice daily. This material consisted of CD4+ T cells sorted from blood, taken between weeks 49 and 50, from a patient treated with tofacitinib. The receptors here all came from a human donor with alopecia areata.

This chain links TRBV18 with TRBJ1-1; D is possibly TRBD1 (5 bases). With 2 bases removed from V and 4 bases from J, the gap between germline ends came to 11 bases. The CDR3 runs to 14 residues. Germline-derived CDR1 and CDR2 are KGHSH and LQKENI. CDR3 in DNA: TGTGCCAGCTCACCAGTCGGGGCCACCACTGAAGCTTTCTTT. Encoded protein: CASSPVGATTEAFF.

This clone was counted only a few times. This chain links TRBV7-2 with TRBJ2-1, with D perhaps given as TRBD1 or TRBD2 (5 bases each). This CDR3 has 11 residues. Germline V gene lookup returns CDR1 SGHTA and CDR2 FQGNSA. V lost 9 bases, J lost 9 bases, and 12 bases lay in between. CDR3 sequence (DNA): TGTGCCAGGGGGGTCCACCTTGAGCAGTTCTTC. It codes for CARGVHLEQFF.

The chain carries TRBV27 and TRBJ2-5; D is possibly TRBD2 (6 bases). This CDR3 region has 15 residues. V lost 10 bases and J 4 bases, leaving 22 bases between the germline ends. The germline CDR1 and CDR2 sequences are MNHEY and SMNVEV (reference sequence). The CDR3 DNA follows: TGTGCCACTCGTCGGGGCGGGGCCCGGTTAGAGACCCAGTACTTC. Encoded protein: CATRRGGARLETQYF.

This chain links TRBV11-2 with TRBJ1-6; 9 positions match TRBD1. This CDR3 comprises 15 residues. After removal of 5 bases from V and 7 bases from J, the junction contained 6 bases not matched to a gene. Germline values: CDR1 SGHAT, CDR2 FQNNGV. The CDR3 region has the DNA TGTGCCAGCAGCCCAGGGGACAGGGAAAATTCACCCCTCCACTTT. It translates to CASSPGDRENSPLHF.

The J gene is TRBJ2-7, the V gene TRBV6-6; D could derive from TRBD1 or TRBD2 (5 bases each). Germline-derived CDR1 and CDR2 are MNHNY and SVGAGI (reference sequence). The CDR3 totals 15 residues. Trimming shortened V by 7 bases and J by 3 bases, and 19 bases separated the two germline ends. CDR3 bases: TGTGCCAGCACCCAGAGGGACGCCCCGAACTACGAGCAGTACTTC. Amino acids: CASTQRDAPNYEQYF.

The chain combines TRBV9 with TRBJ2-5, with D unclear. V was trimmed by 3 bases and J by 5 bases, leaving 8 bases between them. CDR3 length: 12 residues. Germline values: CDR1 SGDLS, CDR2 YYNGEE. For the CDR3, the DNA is TGTGCCAGCAGCGCTGGGTTGGAGACCCAGTACTTC. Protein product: CASSAGLETQYF.

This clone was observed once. DNA of the CDR3: TGTGCCAGCAGCTTAGATGGGACAGCATCCTACGAGCAGTACTTC. Its protein is CASSLDGTASYEQYF. The chain is built from TRBV7-9 and TRBJ2-7, with TRBD1 identical over 7 bases. V was pared by 1 base and J by 1 base, with 4 bases of the junction left unmatched. The CDR3 runs to 15 residues. CDR1 is SEHNR, CDR2 FQNEAQ, per germline (reference sequence). The whole variable domain, filled in from reference TRBV7-9 and TRBJ2-7, reads DTGVSQNPRHKITKRGQNVTFRCDPISEHNRLYWYRQTLGQGPEFLTYFQNEAQLEKSRLLSDRFSAERPKGSFSTLEIQRTEQGDSAMYLCASSLDGTASYEQYFGPGTRLTVT.

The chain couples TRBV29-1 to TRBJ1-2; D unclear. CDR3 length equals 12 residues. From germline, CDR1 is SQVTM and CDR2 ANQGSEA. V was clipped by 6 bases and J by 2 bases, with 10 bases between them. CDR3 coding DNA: TGCAGCGTCCCGACTGTGAACTATGGCTACACCTTC. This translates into CSVPTVNYGYTF.

Here the CDR3 reads CASSIVRPDYGYTF. In DNA, the CDR3 is TGTGCCAGTAGTATCGTAAGGCCCGACTATGGCTACACCTTC. V is TRBV19 and J is TRBJ1-2; D call uncertain. From germline, CDR1 is LNHDA and CDR2 SQIVND (reference sequence). There are 14 residues in the CDR3. V lost 3 bases and J 3 bases, leaving 11 bases between the germline ends.

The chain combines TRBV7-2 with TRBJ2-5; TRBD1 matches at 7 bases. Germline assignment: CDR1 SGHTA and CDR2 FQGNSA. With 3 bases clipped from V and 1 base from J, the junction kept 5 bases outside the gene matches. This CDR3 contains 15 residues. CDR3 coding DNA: TGTGCCAGCAGCTTGGGAGACAGGGTCCAAGAGACCCAGTACTTC. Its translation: CASSLGDRVQETQYF.

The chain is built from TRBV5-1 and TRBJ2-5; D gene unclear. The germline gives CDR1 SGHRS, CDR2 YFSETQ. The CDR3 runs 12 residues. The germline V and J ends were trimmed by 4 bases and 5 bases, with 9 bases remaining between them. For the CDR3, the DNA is TGCGCCAGCAGCCCAGCCCGTGAGACCCAGTACTTC. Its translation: CASSPARETQYF.

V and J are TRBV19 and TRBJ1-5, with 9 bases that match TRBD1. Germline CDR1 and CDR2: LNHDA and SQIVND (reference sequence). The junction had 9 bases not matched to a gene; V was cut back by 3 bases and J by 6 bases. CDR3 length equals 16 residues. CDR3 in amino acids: CASSMTDRGFSQPQHF. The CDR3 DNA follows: TGTGCCAGTAGTATGACAGACAGGGGGTTCAGTCAGCCCCAGCATTTT.

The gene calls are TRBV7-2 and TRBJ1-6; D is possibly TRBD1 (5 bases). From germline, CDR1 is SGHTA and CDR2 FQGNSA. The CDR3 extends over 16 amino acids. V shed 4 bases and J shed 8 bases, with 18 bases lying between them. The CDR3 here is CASSSPGGVRYSPLHF. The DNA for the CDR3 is TGTGCCAGCAGCTCCCCCGGGGGGGTACGTTATTCACCCCTCCACTTT.

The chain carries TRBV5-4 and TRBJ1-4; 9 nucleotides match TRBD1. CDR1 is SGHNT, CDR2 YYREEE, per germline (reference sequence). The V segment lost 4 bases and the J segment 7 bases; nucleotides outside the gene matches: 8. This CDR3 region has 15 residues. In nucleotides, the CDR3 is TGTGCCAGCAGCGCACCGGGACAGGGCGGTGAAAAACTGTTTTTT. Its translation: CASSAPGQGGEKLFF.

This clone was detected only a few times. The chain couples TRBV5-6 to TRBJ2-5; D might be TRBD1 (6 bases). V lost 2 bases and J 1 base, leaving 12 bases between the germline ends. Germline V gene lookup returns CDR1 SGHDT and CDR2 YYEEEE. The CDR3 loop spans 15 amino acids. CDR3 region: CASSFRQAIQETQYF. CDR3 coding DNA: TGTGCCAGCAGCTTTCGACAGGCGATCCAAGAGACCCAGTACTTC.

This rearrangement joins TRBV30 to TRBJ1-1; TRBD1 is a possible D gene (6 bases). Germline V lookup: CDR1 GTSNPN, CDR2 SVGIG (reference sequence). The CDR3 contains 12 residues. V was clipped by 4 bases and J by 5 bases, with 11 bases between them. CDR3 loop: CAWKGGITEAFF. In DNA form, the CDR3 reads TGTGCCTGGAAGGGGGGAATTACTGAAGCTTTCTTT.

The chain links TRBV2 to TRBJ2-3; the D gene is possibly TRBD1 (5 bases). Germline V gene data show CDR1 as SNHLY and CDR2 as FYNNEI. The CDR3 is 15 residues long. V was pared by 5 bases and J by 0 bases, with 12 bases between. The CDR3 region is CASSSDRSSTDTQYF. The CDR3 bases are TGTGCCAGCAGTTCCGACAGATCTAGCACAGATACGCAGTATTTT.